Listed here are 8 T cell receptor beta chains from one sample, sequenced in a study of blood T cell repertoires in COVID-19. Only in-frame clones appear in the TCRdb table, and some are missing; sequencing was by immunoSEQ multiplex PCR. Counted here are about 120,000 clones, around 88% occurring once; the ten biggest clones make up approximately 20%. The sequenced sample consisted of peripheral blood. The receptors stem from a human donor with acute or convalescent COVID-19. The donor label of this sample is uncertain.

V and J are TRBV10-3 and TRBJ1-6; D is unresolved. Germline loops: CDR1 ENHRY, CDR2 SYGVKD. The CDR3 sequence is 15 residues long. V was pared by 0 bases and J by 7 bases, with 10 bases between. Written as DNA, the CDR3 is TGTGCCATCAGTGAGTCGACCCAGGCAAATTCACCCCTCCACTTT. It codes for CAISESTQANSPLHF.

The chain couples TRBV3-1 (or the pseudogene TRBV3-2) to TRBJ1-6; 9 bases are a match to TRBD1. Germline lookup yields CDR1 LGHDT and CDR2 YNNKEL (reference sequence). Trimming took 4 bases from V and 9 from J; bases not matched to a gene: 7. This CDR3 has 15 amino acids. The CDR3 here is CASSLPRDRVSPLHF. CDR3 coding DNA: TGTGCCAGCAGCCTACCACGGGACAGGGTTTCACCCCTCCACTTT.

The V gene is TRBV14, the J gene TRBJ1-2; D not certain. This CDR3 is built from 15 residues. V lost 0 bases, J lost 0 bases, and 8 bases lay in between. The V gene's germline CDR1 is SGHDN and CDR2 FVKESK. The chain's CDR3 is CASSQEPDPNYGYTF. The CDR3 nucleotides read TGTGCCAGCAGCCAAGAGCCAGATCCTAACTATGGCTACACCTTC.

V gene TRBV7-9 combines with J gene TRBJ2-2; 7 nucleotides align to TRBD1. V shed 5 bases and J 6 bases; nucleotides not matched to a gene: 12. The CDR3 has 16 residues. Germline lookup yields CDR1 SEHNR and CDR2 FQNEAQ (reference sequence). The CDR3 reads CASSNNEQGMAGELFF. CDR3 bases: TGTGCCAGCAGCAACAATGAACAGGGGATGGCCGGGGAGCTGTTTTTT.

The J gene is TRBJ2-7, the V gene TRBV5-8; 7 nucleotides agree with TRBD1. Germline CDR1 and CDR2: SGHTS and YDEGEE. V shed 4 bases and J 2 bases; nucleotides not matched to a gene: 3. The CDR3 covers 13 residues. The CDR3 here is CASSRDRTYEQYF. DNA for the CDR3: TGTGCCAGCAGCCGGGACAGAACCTACGAGCAGTACTTC.

CDR3 sequence reads: CASSYSDRPHQPQHF. Written as DNA, the CDR3 is TGTGCCAGCAGTTACTCAGACAGACCCCATCAGCCCCAGCATTTT. The chain employs TRBV6-2 or TRBV6-3 and TRBJ1-5, with D perhaps TRBD1 (5 bases). There are 15 residues in the CDR3. Trimming pared 0 bases from V and 5 bases from J, leaving 11 bases between. CDR1 and CDR2 from the germline V gene are MNHEY and SVGEGT.

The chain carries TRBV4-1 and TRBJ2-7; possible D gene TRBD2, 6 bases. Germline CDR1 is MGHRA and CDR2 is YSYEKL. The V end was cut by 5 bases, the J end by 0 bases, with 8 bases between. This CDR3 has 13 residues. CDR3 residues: CASSDGGSYEQYF. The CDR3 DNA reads TGCGCCAGCAGCGACGGGGGCTCCTACGAGCAGTACTTC.

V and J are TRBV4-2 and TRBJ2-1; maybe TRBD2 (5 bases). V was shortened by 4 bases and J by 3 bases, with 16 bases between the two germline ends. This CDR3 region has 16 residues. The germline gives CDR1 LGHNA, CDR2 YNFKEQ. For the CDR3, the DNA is TGTGCCAGCAGCCCGAGGGAACAAACCAGCTACAATGAGCAGTTCTTC. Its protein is CASSPREQTSYNEQFF.